A selection of T cell receptor beta chains follows, all from one sample in a study of regulatory dendritic cells for organ transplantation. The protocol was immunoSEQ multiplex PCR, while the TCRdb copy is restricted to in-frame clones and leaves out a portion. This sample has tens of thousands of clones; around 82% occur once, and the top ten carry over 0.35%. The source material was naive CD8+ T cells from blood. Receptors were obtained from a human donor in good health. Both conserved end residues are trimmed from each CDR3. Fields, in order: J gene, V gene, clone size, CDR3 protein. Clone size is given for some rows only: seen once, a few or many times, or a class if the clone is expanded.

>TRBJ1-4|TRBV5-6|.
ASSQTQGRTFEKLF
>TRBJ1-2|TRBV6-5|.
ASSYGDREDGYT
>TRBJ1-1|TRBV7-9|once
ASSRRTGNTEAF
>TRBJ2-5|TRBV2|.
ASSEGLAGGLETQY
>TRBJ2-1|TRBV5-8|.
ASSGTNYNEQF
>TRBJ2-2|TRBV29-1|.
SVEDRQGPSRNTGELF
>TRBJ2-3|TRBV28|.
ASSSGLAGPTDTQY
>TRBJ2-1|TRBV12-5|few
ASGLSQDRGIYEQF
>TRBJ2-7|TRBV29-1|once
SVTGGYDYEQY
>TRBJ2-1|TRBV21-1|.
ASSKVPGSVAYNEQF
>TRBJ2-2|TRBV5-6|.
ASSPPGAVTGELF
>TRBJ2-3|TRBV2|.
ASSGWALTDTQY
>TRBJ2-3|TRBV6-6|.
ASSYFPGNTDTQY
>TRBJ1-4|TRBV5-6|.
ASSLTFYRDTNEKLF
>TRBJ2-7|TRBV19|.
ASSIGAASYEQY
>TRBJ1-1|TRBV7-9|once
ASSPRDRLNTEAF
>TRBJ1-4|TRBV7-9|.
ASSPTGLNEKLF
>TRBJ2-5|TRBV5-6|.
ASSTGQAQETQY
>TRBJ1-2|TRBV4-2|.
ASSQGGGYT
>TRBJ2-1|TRBV4-1|.
ASSQDPGTGSHNEQF
>TRBJ2-1|TRBV9|.
ASSVERGPSYNEQF
>TRBJ2-5|TRBV6-5|.
ASSPSDIPQETQY
>TRBJ2-5|TRBV27|.
ASMPLTQLEETQY
>TRBJ2-1|TRBV6-5|.
ASSYTRQGEF
>TRBJ1-2|TRBV4-3|once
ASSQDRDRDYGYT
>TRBJ1-1|TRBV4-1|.
ASSQDHRGGNTEAF
>TRBJ1-2|TRBV2|.
ASSAGGGSNYGYT
>TRBJ2-2|TRBV7-2|few
AFPKGGGYTGELF